These 19 T cell receptor beta chains originate from one sample sequenced in a study of neoadjuvant anti-PD-1 for oral cavity cancer. Time point here: after neoadjuvant nivolumab, at surgical resection. Sequenced by immunoSEQ multiplex PCR; TCRdb stores in-frame clones only, minus some. The sample includes around 67,000 clones, 85% to 90% of them seen just once. The material sequenced was PBMCs, taken after nivolumab (anti-PD-1) treatment. Receptors were obtained from a person between 35 and 79 years old with oral cavity squamous cell carcinoma.

The J gene is TRBJ2-3, the V gene TRBV6-4, with 12 nucleotides matching TRBD2. The V segment lost 2 bases and the J segment 3 bases; nucleotides outside the gene matches: 0. This CDR3 has 15 amino acids. CDR1 and CDR2 from the germline V gene are MRHNA and SNTAGT. The DNA of the CDR3 is TGTGCCAGCAGTGACCTAGCGGGGGGGACAGATACGCAGTATTTT. The encoded protein is CASSDLAGGTDTQYF.

V gene TRBV2 combines with J gene TRBJ2-1; D gene uncertain. V lost 2 bases to trimming and J lost 5 bases, with 16 bases between them. The CDR3 has 16 residues. Germline V lookup: CDR1 SNHLY, CDR2 FYNNEI. The CDR3 region is CASSELTFETNNEQFF. The CDR3 nucleotides are TGTGCCAGCAGTGAATTAACGTTTGAGACCAACAATGAGCAGTTCTTC.

The J gene is TRBJ1-1, the V gene TRBV9, with 7 bases lining up with TRBD1. V lost 0 bases, J lost 5 bases, and 10 bases stayed unmatched. This CDR3 contains 16 residues. Germline CDR1 reads SGDLS; CDR2 reads YYNGEE. This CDR3 is CASSVGVHRGGTEAFF. CDR3 coding DNA: TGTGCCAGCAGCGTAGGAGTCCACAGGGGAGGGACTGAAGCTTTCTTT.

The CDR3 DNA sequence: TGCAGCGTTGAAGATCAAGGCAGGCACTATGGCTACACCTTC. It codes for CSVEDQGRHYGYTF. This rearrangement joins TRBV29-1 to TRBJ1-2; no reliable D call. This CDR3 is built from 14 residues. Germline lookup yields CDR1 SQVTM and CDR2 ANQGSEA. Trimming stripped 0 bases from V and 3 bases from J, with 11 bases between.

The chain uses TRBV11-1 and TRBJ2-5, with D unresolved. CDR3 length: 13 residues. Germline V gene lookup returns CDR1 SGHAT and CDR2 FQDESV (reference sequence). V was trimmed by 2 bases and J by 1 base, leaving 5 bases between them. The CDR3 region is CASSLTPQETQYF. The DNA of the CDR3 is TGTGCCAGCAGCTTAACCCCCCAAGAGACCCAGTACTTC.

The V and J genes are TRBV5-1 and TRBJ2-2; D may be TRBD2 (5 bases). V gave up 5 bases and J gave up 4 bases, with 15 bases separating them. Germline V lookup: CDR1 SGHRS, CDR2 YFSETQ. This CDR3 contains 15 residues. CDR3 sequence reads: CASRPDSITTGELFF. CDR3 bases: TGCGCCAGCAGACCGGACTCGATCACCACCGGGGAGCTGTTTTTT.

The V call is TRBV6-5, the J call TRBJ1-3; D gene unclear. Germline CDR1 and CDR2: MNHEY and SVGAGI. This CDR3 is 15 amino acids long. The germline V and J ends were trimmed by 6 bases and 4 bases, with 16 bases remaining between them. The CDR3 is CASSTWAAGGNTIYF. CDR3 nucleotide sequence: TGTGCCAGCAGCACTTGGGCAGCTGGGGGAAACACCATATATTTT.

The gene calls are TRBV11-1 and TRBJ2-2; D is tentatively TRBD1 or TRBD2 (5 bases each). The CDR3 extends over 15 amino acids. V lost 5 bases and J 6 bases, leaving 16 bases between the germline ends. Germline values: CDR1 SGHAT, CDR2 FQDESV (reference sequence). As DNA, the CDR3 is TGTGCCAGCAGCCGCCAGTCGGTGGGGGCCGGGGAGCTGTTTTTT. Translated, it gives CASSRQSVGAGELFF.

The rearrangement joins TRBV7-8 to TRBJ2-5; D might be TRBD1 (6 bases). V lost 6 bases to trimming and J lost 3 bases, with 35 bases between them. Germline lookup yields CDR1 SGHVS and CDR2 FQNEAQ. This CDR3 has 21 residues. CDR3 loop: CASRRRIVPEFLRTEKETQYF. The CDR3 DNA sequence: TGTGCCAGCAGAAGACGAATTGTTCCGGAATTTCTGAGGACAGAGAAAGAGACCCAGTACTTC.

The genes are TRBV2 and TRBJ1-5; D gene ambiguous. The CDR3 sequence is 14 residues long. Trimming cost V 6 bases and J 2 bases, with 11 bases left between them. Germline-derived CDR1 and CDR2 are SNHLY and FYNNEI. The CDR3 bases are TGTGCCAGCAGCCAGGAGTGGGGCAATCAGCCCCAGCATTTT. It encodes CASSQEWGNQPQHF.

The chain joins TRBV5-1 to TRBJ1-4; weak D call: TRBD1 (6 bases). Germline CDR1 and CDR2: SGHRS and YFSETQ. V was trimmed by 4 bases and J by 7 bases, leaving 14 bases between them. The CDR3 is 14 amino acids. DNA for the CDR3: TGCGCCAGCAGCCCCGGACAGTCGTTTGAAAAACTGTTTTTT. It is translated as CASSPGQSFEKLFF.

V usage is TRBV30 and J usage is TRBJ2-7; 7 positions match TRBD1. CDR1 GTSNPN and CDR2 SVGIG come from the germline V gene (reference sequence). The V gene end was trimmed by 5 bases and the J gene end by 4 bases; junction bases not matched to a gene: 8. The length of the CDR3 is 13 residues. CDR3 coding DNA: TGTGCCTGGCAGGGACAGCCGGGATACGAGCAGTACTTC. It encodes CAWQGQPGYEQYF.

The rearrangement joins TRBV6-1 to TRBJ1-2, with 8 positions matching TRBD1. There are 14 residues in the CDR3. The V gene's germline CDR1 is MNHNS and CDR2 SASEGT. V was pared by 3 bases and J by 8 bases, with 8 bases of the junction left unmatched. In DNA form, the CDR3 reads TGTGCCAGCAGTGAGGACAGGGTGGGGGAAGGCTACACCTTC. Amino acid sequence: CASSEDRVGEGYTF.

This clone was seen once. The chain has TRBV27 and TRBJ1-1; 8 bases match TRBD1. Trimming at V came to 9 bases and at J to 3 bases, leaving 9 bases not matched to a gene. The CDR3 is made up of 14 amino acids. Germline V gene lookup returns CDR1 MNHEY and CDR2 SMNVEV (reference sequence). CDR3 sequence: CASSRAGGHTEAFF. Written as DNA, the CDR3 is TGTGCCAGTTCAAGGGCAGGGGGCCACACTGAAGCTTTCTTT.

V gene TRBV7-9 combines with J gene TRBJ1-4, with 8 bases aligning to TRBD1. Germline assignment: CDR1 SEHNR and CDR2 FQNEAQ (reference sequence). V was pared by 5 bases and J by 7 bases, with 9 bases of the junction left unmatched. This CDR3 contains 15 residues. For the CDR3, the DNA is TGTGCCAGCAGCCCTTACCAGGGGGCGATTGAAAAACTGTTTTTT. It specifies CASSPYQGAIEKLFF. The full variable domain, its missing parts supplied by reference TRBV7-9 and TRBJ1-4, is DTGVSQNPRHKITKRGQNVTFRCDPISEHNRLYWYRQTLGQGPEFLTYFQNEAQLEKSRLLSDRFSAERPKGSFSTLEIQRTEQGDSAMYLCASSPYQGAIEKLFFGSGTQLSVL.

The chain recombines TRBV6-1 with TRBJ1-4; no clear D. This CDR3 has 13 residues. Germline V CDR1 and CDR2: MNHNS, SASEGT. Between the trimmed V and J ends, which lost 6 bases and 4 bases, there was a span of 9 bases. The CDR3 sequence is CASRQVVNEKLFF. In nucleotides, the CDR3 is TGTGCCAGCAGGCAGGTGGTTAATGAAAAACTGTTTTTT.

This chain links TRBV5-6 with TRBJ1-1; tentative D call: TRBD1 (5 bases). CDR3 length: 14 residues. From germline, CDR1 is SGHDT and CDR2 YYEEEE. V shed 3 bases and J shed 6 bases, with 15 bases lying between them. The CDR3 region has the DNA TGTGCCAGCAGCTCGCAGGGTTGGGAAGCTGAAGCTTTCTTT. Its protein is CASSSQGWEAEAFF.

V gene TRBV29-1 combines with J gene TRBJ1-1, with D possibly TRBD1 on 5 matching bases. The CDR3 has 12 residues. V was clipped by 6 bases and J by 4 bases, with 12 bases between them. Germline CDR1 SQVTM, CDR2 ANQGSEA. The CDR3: CSVPDMGTEAFF. The CDR3 DNA reads as TGCAGCGTCCCGGACATGGGCACTGAAGCTTTCTTT.

This sequence joins TRBV10-3 and TRBJ2-7; 9 bases align to TRBD1. The germline gives CDR1 ENHRY, CDR2 SYGVKD. There are 14 residues in the CDR3. V lost 3 bases to trimming and J lost 5 bases; unmatched junction nucleotides: 5. CDR3 region: CAISDWGQGHEQYF. The CDR3 DNA is TGTGCCATCAGTGACTGGGGACAGGGCCACGAGCAGTACTTC.